What follows is one TCR beta chain and its context. Antigen: not known. This CDR3 is built from 16 residues. V lost 3 bases and J 0 bases, leaving 15 bases between the germline ends. Germline V lookup: CDR1 DFQATT, CDR2 SNEGSKA (reference sequence). The record originates from a study of T cell responses to AZD1222 COVID-19 vaccine. Study observations and caveats: Mostly white British, mostly female donors; authors suggested clonal diversity may be underestimated. Only a handful of people who got AZD1222 tested seropositive at baseline.

TCRdb keeps only in-frame clones here, not all; method: immunoSEQ multiplex PCR. Of tens of thousands of clones listed, more than 70% are singletons. The chain links TRBV20-1 to TRBJ1-3, with D tentatively TRBD1 (6 bases). The sample in question was peripheral blood, obtained on day 0 of AZD1222 vaccination. This TCR derives from an adult in good health. CDR3 nucleotides: TGCAGTGCTAGTGGCCGAGACAGGACCTCTGGAAACACCATATATTTT. This sequence encodes CSASGRDRTSGNTIYF.